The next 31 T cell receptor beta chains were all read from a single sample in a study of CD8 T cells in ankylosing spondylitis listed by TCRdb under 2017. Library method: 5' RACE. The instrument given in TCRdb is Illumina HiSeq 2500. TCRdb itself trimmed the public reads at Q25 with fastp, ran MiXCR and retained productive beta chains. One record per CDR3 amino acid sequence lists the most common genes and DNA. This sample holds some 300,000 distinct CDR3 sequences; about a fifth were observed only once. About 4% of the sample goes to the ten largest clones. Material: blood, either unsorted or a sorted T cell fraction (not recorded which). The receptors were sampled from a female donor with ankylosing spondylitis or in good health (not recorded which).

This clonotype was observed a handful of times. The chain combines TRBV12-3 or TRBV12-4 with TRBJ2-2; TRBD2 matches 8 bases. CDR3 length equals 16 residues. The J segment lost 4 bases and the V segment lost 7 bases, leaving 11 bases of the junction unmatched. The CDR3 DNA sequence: TGTGCCAGCAAGTACGGAGCGGGAGTTGGCACCGGGGAGCTGTTTTTT. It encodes CASKYGAGVGTGELFF.

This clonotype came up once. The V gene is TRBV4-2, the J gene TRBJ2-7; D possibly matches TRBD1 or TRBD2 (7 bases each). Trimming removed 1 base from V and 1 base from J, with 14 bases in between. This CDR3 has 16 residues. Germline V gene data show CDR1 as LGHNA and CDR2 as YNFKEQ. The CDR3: CASSQAPGGESYEQYF. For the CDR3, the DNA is TGTGCCAGCAGCCAAGCTCCAGGGGGGGAGTCCTACGAGCAGTACTTC.

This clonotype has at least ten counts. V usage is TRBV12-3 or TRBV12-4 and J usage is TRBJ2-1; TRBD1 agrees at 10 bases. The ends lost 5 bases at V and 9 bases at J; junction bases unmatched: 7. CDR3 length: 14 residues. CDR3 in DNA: TGTGCCAGCAGTACTGGGACAGGGGTATCTGAGCAGTTCTTC. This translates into CASSTGTGVSEQFF.

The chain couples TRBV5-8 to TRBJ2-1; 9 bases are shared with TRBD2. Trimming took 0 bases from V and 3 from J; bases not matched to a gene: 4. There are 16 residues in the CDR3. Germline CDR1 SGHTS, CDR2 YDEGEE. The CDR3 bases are TGTGCCAGCAGCTTGGGCGGCGGGAGGGTCTACAATGAGCAGTTCTTC. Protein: CASSLGGGRVYNEQFF.

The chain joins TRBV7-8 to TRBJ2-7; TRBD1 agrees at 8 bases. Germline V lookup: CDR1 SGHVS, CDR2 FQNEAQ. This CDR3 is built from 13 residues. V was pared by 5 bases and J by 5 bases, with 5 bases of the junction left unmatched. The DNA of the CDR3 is TGTGCCAGCAGCCCGGACAGGGTAGACGAGCAGTACTTC. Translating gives CASSPDRVDEQYF.

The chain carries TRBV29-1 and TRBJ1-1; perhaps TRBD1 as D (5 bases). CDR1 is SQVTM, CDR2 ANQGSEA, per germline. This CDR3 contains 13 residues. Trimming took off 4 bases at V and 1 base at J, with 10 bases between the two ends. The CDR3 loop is CSVAAGQNTEAFF. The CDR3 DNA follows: TGCAGCGTTGCGGCAGGGCAGAACACTGAAGCTTTCTTT.

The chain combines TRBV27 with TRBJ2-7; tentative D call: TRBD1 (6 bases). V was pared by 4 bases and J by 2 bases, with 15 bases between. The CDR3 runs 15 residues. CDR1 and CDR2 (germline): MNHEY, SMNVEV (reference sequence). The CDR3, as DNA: TGTGCCAGCAGTTCTGGGGGCGGGTATACCTACGAGCAGTACTTC. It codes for CASSSGGGYTYEQYF.

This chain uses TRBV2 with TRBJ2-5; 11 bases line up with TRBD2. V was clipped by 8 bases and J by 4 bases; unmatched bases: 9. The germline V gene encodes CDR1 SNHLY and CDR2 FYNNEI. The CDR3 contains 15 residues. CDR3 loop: CASAGTSGTGETQYF. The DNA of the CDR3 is TGTGCCAGCGCCGGGACTAGCGGAACGGGAGAGACCCAGTACTTC.

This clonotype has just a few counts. The CDR3 loop is CASSVEPSGNYEQYF. As DNA, the CDR3 is TGTGCCAGCAGCGTAGAGCCCTCAGGAAACTACGAGCAGTACTTC. The genes are TRBV9 and TRBJ2-7; D unresolved. Trimming took off 0 bases at V and 3 bases at J, with 13 bases between the two ends. This CDR3 region has 15 residues. Germline-derived CDR1 and CDR2 are SGDLS and YYNGEE.

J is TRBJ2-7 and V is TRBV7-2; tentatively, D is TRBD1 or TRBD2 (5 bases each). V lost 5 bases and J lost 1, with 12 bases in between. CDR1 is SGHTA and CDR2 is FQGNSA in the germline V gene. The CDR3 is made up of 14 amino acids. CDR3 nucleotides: TGTGCCAGCAGCCAAGAGGGGTGGTCCTACGAGCAGTACTTC. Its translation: CASSQEGWSYEQYF.

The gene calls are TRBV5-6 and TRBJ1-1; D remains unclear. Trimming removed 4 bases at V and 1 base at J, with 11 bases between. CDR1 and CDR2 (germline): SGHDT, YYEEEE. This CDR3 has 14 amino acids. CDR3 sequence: CASSGKGRNTEAFF. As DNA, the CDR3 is TGTGCCAGCAGCGGAAAAGGGCGGAACACTGAAGCTTTCTTT.

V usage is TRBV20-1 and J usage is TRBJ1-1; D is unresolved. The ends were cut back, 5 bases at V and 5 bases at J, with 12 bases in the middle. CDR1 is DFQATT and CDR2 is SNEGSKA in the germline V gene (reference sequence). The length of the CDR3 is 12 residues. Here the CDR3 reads CSARGDRTEAFF. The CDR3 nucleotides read TGCAGTGCTCGTGGTGACCGGACTGAAGCTTTCTTT.

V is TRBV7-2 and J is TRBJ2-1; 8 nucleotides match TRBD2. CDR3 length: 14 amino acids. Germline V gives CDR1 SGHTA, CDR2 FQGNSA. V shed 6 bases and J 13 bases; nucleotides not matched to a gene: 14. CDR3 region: CASSPSGGRGNQFF. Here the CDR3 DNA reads TGTGCCAGCAGTCCCTCGGGAGGGAGGGGCAATCAGTTCTTC.

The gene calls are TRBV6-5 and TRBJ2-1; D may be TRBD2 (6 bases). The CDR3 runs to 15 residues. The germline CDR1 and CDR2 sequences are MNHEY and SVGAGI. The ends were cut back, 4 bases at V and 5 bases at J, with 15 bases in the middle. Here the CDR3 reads CASSSWRAPNNEQFF. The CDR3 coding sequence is TGTGCCAGCAGTTCCTGGAGGGCCCCGAACAATGAGCAGTTCTTC.

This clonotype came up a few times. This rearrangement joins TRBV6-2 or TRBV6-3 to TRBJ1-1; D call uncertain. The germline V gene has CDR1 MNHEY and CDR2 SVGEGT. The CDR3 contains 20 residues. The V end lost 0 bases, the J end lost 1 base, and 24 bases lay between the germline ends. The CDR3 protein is CASSYSTPTGIGSGNTEAFF. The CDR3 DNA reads TGTGCCAGCAGTTACTCTACCCCTACTGGGATTGGATCGGGGAACACTGAAGCTTTCTTT.

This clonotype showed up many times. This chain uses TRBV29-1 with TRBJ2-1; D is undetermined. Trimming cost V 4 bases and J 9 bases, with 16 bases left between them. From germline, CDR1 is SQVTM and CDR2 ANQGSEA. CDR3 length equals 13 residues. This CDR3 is CSVGTVGLGEQFF. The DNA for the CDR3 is TGCAGCGTTGGCACGGTCGGGTTGGGTGAGCAGTTCTTC.

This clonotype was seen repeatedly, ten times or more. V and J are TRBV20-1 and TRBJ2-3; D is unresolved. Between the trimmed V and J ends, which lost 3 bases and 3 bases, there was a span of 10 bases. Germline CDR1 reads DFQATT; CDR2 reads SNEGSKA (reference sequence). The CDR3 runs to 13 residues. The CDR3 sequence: CSASRIGTDTQYF. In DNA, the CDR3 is TGCAGTGCTAGTAGGATAGGGACAGATACGCAGTATTTT.

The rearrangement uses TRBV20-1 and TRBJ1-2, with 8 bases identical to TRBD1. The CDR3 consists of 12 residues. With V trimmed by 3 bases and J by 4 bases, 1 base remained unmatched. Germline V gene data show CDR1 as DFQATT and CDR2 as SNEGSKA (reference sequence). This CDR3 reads CSARTGVYGYTF. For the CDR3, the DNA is TGCAGTGCTAGGACAGGGGTCTATGGCTACACCTTC.

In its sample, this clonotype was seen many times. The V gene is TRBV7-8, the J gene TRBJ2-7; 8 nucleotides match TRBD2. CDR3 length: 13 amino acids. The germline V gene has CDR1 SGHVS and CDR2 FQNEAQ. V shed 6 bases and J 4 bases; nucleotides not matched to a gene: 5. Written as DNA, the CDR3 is TGTGCCAGCAGTCCGGGACTAGATTACGAGCAGTACTTC. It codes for CASSPGLDYEQYF.

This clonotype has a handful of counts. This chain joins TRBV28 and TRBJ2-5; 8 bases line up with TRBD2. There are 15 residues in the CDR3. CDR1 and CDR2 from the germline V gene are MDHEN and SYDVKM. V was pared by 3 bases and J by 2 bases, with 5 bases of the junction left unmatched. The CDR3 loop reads CASSLVAGSQETQYF. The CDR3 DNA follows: TGTGCCAGCAGTTTGGTAGCGGGATCTCAAGAGACCCAGTACTTC.

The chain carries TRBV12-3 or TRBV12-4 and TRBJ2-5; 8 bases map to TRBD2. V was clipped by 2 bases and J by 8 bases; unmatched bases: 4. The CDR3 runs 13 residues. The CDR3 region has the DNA TGTGCCAGCAGTTTAAGGACTAGCAGTACCCAGTACTTC. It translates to CASSLRTSSTQYF.

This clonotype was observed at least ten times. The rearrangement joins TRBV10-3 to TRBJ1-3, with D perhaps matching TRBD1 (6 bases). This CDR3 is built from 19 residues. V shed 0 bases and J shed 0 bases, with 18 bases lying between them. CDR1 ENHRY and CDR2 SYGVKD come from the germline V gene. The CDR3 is CAISESKGGAPDSGNTIYF. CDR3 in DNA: TGTGCCATCAGTGAGTCGAAAGGGGGGGCTCCTGACTCTGGAAACACCATATATTTT.

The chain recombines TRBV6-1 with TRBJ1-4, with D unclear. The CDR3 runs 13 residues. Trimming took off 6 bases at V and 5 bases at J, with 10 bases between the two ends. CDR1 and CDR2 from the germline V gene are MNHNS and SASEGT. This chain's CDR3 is CASRRGSNEKLFF. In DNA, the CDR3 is TGTGCCAGCAGAAGAGGGAGCAATGAAAAACTGTTTTTT.

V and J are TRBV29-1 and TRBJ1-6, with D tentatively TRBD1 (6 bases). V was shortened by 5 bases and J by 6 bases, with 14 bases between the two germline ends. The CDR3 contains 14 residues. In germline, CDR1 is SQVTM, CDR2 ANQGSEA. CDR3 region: CSVSPGQFNSPLHF. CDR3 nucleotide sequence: TGCAGCGTTTCCCCTGGACAGTTTAATTCACCCCTCCACTTT.

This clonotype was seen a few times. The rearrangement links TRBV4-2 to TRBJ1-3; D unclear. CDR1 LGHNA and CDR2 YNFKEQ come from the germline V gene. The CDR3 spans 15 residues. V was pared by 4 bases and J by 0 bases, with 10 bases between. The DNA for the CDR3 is TGTGCCAGCAGCCCGCGGGCGTCCTCTGGAAACACCATATATTTT. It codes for CASSPRASSGNTIYF.

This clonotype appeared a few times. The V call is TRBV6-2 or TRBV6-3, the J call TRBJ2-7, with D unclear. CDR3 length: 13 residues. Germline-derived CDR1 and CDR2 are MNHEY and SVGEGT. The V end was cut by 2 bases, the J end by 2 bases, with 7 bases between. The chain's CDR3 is CASSYRRTYEQYF. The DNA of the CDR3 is TGTGCCAGCAGTTACCGCAGGACCTACGAGCAGTACTTC.

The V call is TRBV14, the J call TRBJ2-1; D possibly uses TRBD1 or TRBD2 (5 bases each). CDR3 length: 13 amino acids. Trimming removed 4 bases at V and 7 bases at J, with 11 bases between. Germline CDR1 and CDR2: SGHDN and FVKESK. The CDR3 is CASSPGPLNEQFF. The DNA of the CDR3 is TGTGCCAGCAGCCCGGGACCACTAAATGAGCAGTTCTTC.

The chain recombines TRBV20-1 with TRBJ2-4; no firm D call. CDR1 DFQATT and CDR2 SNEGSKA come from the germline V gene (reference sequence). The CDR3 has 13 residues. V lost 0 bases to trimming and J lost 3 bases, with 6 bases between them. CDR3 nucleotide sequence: TGCAGTGCTAGAGATCCGATCAAAAACATTCAGTACTTC. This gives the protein CSARDPIKNIQYF.

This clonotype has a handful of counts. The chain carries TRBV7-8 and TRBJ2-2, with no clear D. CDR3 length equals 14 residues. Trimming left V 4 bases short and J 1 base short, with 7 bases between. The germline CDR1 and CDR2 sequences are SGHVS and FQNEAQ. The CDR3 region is CASSSIQNTGELFF. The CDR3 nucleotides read TGTGCCAGCAGCTCAATACAGAACACCGGGGAGCTGTTTTTT.

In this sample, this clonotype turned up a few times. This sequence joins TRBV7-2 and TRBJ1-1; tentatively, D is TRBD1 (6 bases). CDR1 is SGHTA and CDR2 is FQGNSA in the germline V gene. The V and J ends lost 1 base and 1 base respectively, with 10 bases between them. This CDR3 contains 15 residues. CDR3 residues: CASSLVSTGNTEAFF. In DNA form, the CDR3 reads TGTGCCAGCAGCTTAGTTTCGACAGGGAACACTGAAGCTTTCTTT.

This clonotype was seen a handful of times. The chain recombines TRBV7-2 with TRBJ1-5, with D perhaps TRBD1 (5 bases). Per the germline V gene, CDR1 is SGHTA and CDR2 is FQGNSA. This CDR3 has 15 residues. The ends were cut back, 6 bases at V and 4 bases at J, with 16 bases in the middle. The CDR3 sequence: CASSPGRGGNQPQHF. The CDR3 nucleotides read TGTGCCAGCAGTCCCGGGAGGGGCGGAAATCAGCCCCAGCATTTT.